This T cell receptor (beta chain) was retrieved from a study of Ad26.COV2.S vaccination and SARS-CoV-2 variants. Study information: Donor joined the COV1001 Ad26.COV2.S trial arm. Study-level results: Placebo recipients trailed vaccine recipients in spike-specific TCR breadth.

Turning to this clone: No antigen is known for it.

CDR3 length: 13 residues. Germline V lookup: CDR1 MGHRA, CDR2 YSYEKL. Trimming shortened V by 3 bases and J by 4 bases, and 10 bases separated the two germline ends. This sample's treatment: some 19 received Ad26.COV2.S at low or high dose, single or two shots; about 5 received placebo; per-sample allocation not given. Specimen acquisition occurred on day 63 following the initial vaccine or placebo injection. Aged 18-55 years, donor was enrolled in Boston in the early 2020s. The assay was immunoSEQ multiplex PCR, and TCRdb's table has in-frame clones only and misses some. The sample consists of 350,000 to 500,000 clones, approximately 92% of them appearing once.

The sample was peripheral blood, taken in a trial of Ad26.COV2.S vaccine versus placebo. The TCR sequence derives from a person between 18 and 59 years old who received the Ad26.COV2.S COVID-19 vaccine or a placebo. The chain carries TRBV4-1 and TRBJ2-7; D is perhaps TRBD2 (6 bases). The CDR3 DNA reads as TGCGCCAGCAGCCAGGGACTGGGATACGAGCAGTACTTC. Amino acid sequence: CASSQGLGYEQYF.